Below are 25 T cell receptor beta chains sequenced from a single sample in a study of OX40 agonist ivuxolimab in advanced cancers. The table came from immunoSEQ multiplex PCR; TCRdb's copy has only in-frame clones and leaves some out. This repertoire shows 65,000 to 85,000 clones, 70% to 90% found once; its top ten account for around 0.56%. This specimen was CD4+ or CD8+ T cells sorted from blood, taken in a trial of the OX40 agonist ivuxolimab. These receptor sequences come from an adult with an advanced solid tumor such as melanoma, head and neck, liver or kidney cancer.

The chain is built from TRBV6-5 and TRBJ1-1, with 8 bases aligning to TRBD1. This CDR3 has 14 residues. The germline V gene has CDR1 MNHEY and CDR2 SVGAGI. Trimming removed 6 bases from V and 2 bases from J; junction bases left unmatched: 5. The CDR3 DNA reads TGTGCCAGCAGGGGGGCAGGGGGCAACACTGAAGCTTTCTTT. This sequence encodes CASRGAGGNTEAFF.

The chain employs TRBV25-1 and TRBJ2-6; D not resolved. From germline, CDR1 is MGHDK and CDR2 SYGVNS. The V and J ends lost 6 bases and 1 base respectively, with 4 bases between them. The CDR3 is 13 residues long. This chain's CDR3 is CASRESGANVLTF. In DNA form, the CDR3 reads TGTGCCAGCAGGGAGTCTGGGGCCAACGTCCTGACTTTC.

The CDR3 loop is CASSLRLERGYEQYF. The CDR3 DNA follows: TGTGCCAGCAGCTTAAGGTTGGAGCGGGGGTACGAGCAGTACTTC. The chain is built from TRBV7-9 and TRBJ2-7; the match to TRBD2 covers 8 bases. Germline CDR1 reads SEHNR; CDR2 reads FQNEAQ (reference sequence). The CDR3 contains 15 residues. Losses at the gene ends were 2 bases for V and 4 bases for J; bases not matched to a gene: 7.

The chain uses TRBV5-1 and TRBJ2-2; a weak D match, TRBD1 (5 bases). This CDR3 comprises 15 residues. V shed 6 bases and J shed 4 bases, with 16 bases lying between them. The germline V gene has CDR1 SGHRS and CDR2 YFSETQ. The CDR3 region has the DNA TGCGCCAGCACCCTCACTCGACAGAGCACCGGGGAGCTGTTTTTT. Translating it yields CASTLTRQSTGELFF. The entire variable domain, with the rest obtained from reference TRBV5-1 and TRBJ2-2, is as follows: KAGVTQTPRYLIKTRGQQVTLSCSPISGHRSVSWYQQTPGQGLQFLFEYFSETQRNKGNFPGRFSGRQFSNSRSEMNVSTLELGDSALYLCASTLTRQSTGELFFGEGSRLTVL.

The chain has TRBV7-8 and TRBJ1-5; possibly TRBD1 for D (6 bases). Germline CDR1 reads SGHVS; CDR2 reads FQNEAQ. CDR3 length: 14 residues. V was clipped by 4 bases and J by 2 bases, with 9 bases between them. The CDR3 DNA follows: TGTGCCAGCAGCTACAGGGTTGGCAATCAGCCCCAGCATTTT. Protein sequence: CASSYRVGNQPQHF.

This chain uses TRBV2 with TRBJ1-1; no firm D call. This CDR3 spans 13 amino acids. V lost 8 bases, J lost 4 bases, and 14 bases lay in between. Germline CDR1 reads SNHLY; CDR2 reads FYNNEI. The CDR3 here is CASAGDWSTEAFF. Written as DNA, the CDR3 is TGTGCCAGCGCCGGGGATTGGAGCACTGAAGCTTTCTTT.

The CDR3 protein is CAVRSGQYNSPLHF. The CDR3 bases are TGCGCCGTCAGGTCGGGACAGTATAATTCACCCCTCCACTTT. The chain has TRBV4-1 and TRBJ1-6, with TRBD1 matching over 7 bases. J was trimmed by 4 bases and V by 11 bases; bases with no gene match: 8. The CDR3 contains 14 residues. The germline gives CDR1 MGHRA, CDR2 YSYEKL.

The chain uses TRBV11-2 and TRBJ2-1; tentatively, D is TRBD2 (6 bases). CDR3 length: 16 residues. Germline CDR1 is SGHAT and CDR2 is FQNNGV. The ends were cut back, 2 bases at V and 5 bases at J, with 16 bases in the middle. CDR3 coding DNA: TGTGCCAGCAGCTTAACGGACTACGGATCCAACAATGAGCAGTTCTTC. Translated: CASSLTDYGSNNEQFF.

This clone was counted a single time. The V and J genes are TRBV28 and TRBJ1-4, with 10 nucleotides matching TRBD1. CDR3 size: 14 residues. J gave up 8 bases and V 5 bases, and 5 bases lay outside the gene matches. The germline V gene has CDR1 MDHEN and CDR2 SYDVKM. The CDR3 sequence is CASSPGQGGEKLFF. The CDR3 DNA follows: TGTGCCAGCAGTCCCGGACAGGGGGGGGAAAAACTGTTTTTT.

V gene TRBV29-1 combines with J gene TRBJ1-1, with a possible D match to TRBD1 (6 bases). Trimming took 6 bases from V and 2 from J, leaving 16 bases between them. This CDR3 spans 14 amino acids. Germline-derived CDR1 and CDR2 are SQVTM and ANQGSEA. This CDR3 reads CSVRLTGGNTEAFF. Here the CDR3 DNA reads TGCAGCGTCCGATTGACAGGCGGTAACACTGAAGCTTTCTTT.

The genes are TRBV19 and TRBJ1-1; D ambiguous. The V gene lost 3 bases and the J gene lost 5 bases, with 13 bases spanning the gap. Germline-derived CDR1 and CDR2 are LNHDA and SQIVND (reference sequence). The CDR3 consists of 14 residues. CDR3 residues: CASSIPGPTTEAFF. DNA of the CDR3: TGTGCCAGTAGTATCCCAGGTCCGACAACTGAAGCTTTCTTT.

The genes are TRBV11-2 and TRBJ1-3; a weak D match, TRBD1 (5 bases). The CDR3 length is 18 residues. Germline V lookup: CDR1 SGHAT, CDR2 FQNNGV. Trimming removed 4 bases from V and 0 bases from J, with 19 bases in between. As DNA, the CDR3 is TGTGCCAGCAGCTCCAAAGAGAGGACACTTCACTCTGGAAACACCATATATTTT. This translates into CASSSKERTLHSGNTIYF.

CDR3 nucleotides: TGCGCCAGCAGCTTGATAAGGGGGGCCGAGGACATTCAGTACTTC. Residues: CASSLIRGAEDIQYF. The rearrangement joins TRBV5-1 to TRBJ2-4; D may be TRBD1 or TRBD2 (6 bases each). With 1 base removed from V and 8 bases from J, the gap between germline ends came to 16 bases. In germline, CDR1 is SGHRS, CDR2 YFSETQ. This CDR3 region has 15 residues.

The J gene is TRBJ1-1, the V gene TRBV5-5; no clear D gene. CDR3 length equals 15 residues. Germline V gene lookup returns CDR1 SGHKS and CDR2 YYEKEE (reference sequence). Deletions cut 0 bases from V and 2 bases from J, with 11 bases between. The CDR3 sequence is CASSLGGLHNTEAFF. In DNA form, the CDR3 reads TGTGCCAGCAGCTTGGGGGGTTTACACAACACTGAAGCTTTCTTT.

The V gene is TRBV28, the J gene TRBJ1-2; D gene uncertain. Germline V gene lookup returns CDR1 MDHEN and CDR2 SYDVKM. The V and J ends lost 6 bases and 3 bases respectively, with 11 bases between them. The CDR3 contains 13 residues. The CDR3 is CASSLGFYYGYTF. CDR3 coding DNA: TGTGCCAGCAGCTTAGGATTCTACTATGGCTACACCTTC.

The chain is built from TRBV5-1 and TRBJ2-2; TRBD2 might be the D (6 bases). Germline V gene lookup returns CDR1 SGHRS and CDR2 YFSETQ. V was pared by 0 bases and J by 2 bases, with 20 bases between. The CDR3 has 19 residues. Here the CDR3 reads CASSLGLVVKNNNTGELFF. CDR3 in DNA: TGCGCCAGCAGCTTGGGACTAGTGGTCAAGAACAATAACACCGGGGAGCTGTTTTTT.

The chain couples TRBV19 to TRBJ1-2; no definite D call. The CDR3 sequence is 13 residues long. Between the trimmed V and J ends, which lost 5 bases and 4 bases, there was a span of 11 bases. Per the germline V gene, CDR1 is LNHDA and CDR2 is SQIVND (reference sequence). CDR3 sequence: CASSPGSFYGYTF. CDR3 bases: TGTGCCAGTAGTCCCGGGTCCTTCTATGGCTACACCTTC.

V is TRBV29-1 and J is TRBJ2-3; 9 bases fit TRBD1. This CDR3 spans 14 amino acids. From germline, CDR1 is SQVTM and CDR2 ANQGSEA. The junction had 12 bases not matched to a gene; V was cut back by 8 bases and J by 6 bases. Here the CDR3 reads CSSLRDRASDTQYF. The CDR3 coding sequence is TGCAGCTCACTCCGGGACAGGGCGTCGGATACGCAGTATTTT.

The CDR3 region is CASSGNGQGNQPQHF. CDR3 coding DNA: TGTGCCAGCAGTGGAAACGGACAGGGGAATCAGCCCCAGCATTTT. The chain has TRBV2 and TRBJ1-5, with 9 positions matching TRBD1. The germline V gene has CDR1 SNHLY and CDR2 FYNNEI. This CDR3 has 15 amino acids. J was trimmed by 4 bases and V by 4 bases; bases with no gene match: 5.

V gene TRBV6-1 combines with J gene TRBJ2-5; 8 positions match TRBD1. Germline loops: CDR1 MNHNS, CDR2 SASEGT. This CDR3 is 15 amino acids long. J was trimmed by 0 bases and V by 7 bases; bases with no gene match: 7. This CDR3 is CASTWNRGNQETQYF. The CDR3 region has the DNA TGTGCCAGCACGTGGAACAGGGGGAACCAAGAGACCCAGTACTTC.

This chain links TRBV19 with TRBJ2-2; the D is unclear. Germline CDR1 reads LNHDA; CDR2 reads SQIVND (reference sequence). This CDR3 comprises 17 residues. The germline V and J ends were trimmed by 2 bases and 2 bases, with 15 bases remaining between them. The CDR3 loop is CASSINIPGLNTGELFF. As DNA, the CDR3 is TGTGCCAGTAGTATAAACATCCCCGGGCTAAACACCGGGGAGCTGTTTTTT.

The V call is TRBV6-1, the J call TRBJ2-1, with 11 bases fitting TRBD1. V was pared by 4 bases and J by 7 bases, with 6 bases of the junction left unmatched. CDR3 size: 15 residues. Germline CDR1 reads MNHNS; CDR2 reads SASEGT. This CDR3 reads CASSGQDRGPNEQFF. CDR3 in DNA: TGTGCCAGCAGTGGTCAGGACAGGGGGCCTAATGAGCAGTTCTTC.

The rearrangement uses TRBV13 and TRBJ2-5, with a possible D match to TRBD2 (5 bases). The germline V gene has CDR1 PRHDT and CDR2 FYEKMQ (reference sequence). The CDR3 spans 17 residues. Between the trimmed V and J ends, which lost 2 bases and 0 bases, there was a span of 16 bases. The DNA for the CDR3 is TGTGCCAGCAGCTTAAAAGGGAGCACTCCGTACCAAGAGACCCAGTACTTC. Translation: CASSLKGSTPYQETQYF.

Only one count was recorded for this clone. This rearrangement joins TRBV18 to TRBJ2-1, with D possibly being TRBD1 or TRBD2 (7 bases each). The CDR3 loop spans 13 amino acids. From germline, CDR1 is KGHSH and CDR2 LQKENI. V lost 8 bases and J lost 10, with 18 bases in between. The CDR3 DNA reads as TGTGCCAGCACTAAGGCGGGGGACAGAGAGCAGTTCTTC. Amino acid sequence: CASTKAGDREQFF.

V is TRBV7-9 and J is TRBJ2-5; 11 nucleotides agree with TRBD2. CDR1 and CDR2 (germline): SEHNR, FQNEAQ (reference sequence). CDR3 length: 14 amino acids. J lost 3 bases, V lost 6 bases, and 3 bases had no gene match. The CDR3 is CASRTLAGEETQYF. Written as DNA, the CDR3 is TGTGCCAGCAGAACACTAGCGGGGGAAGAGACCCAGTACTTC.